A single sample gave rise to the 10 T cell receptor beta chains below, sequenced in a study of early T cells in non-severe SARS-CoV-2 infection. TCRdb reprocessed the 5' RACE reads with MiXCR, giving one entry per CDR3 protein. This table has roughly 76,000 distinct CDR3 sequences, 9.5% to 15% appearing once. The specimen was whole blood. Receptors were obtained from an adult who was a healthcare worker with PCR-confirmed SARS-CoV-2 infection or an uninfected control (not recorded which).

The J gene is TRBJ1-5, the V gene TRBV20-1; the D gene is possibly TRBD1 (6 bases). The V gene lost 0 bases and the J gene lost 5 bases, with 17 bases spanning the gap. CDR1 DFQATT and CDR2 SNEGSKA come from the germline V gene (reference sequence). The CDR3 runs 16 residues. DNA of the CDR3: TGCAGTGCTAGAGATCCGGGACAAGTCGGGGATCAGCCCCAGCATTTT. This sequence encodes CSARDPGQVGDQPQHF.

The chain couples TRBV30 to TRBJ2-1, with TRBD2 matching over 11 bases. Germline CDR1 GTSNPN, CDR2 SVGIG (reference sequence). Losses at the gene ends were 5 bases for V and 5 bases for J; bases not matched to a gene: 8. This CDR3 spans 15 amino acids. The CDR3 sequence: CAWGAGTSGNNEQFF. The CDR3 region has the DNA TGTGCCTGGGGGGCAGGGACTAGCGGAAACAATGAGCAGTTCTTC.

This clonotype was counted between two and nine times. The chain joins TRBV7-9 to TRBJ2-7; 8 nucleotides line up with TRBD1. The V and J ends lost 5 bases and 3 bases, in that order; junction bases with no gene match: 9. The CDR3 has 15 amino acids. Germline assignment: CDR1 SEHNR and CDR2 FQNEAQ (reference sequence). The CDR3 DNA is TGTGCCAGCAGCCCCGGACAGGGTGCCCTCTACGAGCAGTACTTC. Translating gives CASSPGQGALYEQYF.

This clonotype was counted at least ten times. The chain recombines TRBV5-1 with TRBJ2-5, with D uncertain. CDR1 and CDR2 (germline): SGHRS, YFSETQ. CDR3 length equals 18 residues. V was clipped by 4 bases and J by 1 base, with 23 bases between them. In nucleotides, the CDR3 is TGCGCCAGCAGCCCGGGCACGACCTACACAGTAATCCAAGAGACCCAGTACTTC. This sequence encodes CASSPGTTYTVIQETQYF.

This clonotype was counted many times. A junction boundary mismatches the germline segment, possibly from a read error. V is TRBV2 and J is TRBJ2-1, with D maybe TRBD2 (6 bases). This CDR3 spans 14 amino acids. Germline CDR1 is SNHLY and CDR2 is FYNNEI. CDR3 in amino acids: CASSLRDSNNEQFF. The CDR3, as DNA: TGTGCCAGCAGTTTGAGGGACTCCAACAATGAGCAGTTCTTC.

This clonotype was counted many times. The V and J genes are TRBV9 and TRBJ2-7; 11 bases are a match to TRBD2. The CDR3 covers 16 residues. Germline CDR1 is SGDLS and CDR2 is YYNGEE. Unmatched junction bases numbered 9, after V lost 0 bases and J lost 7 bases. CDR3 in amino acids: CASSVAPSGGLGEQYF. The CDR3 nucleotides read TGTGCCAGCAGCGTAGCTCCTAGCGGGGGGCTGGGGGAGCAGTACTTC.

The chain carries TRBV5-1 and TRBJ1-2, with D hard to call. V lost 4 bases to trimming and J lost 0 bases, with 7 bases between them. The CDR3 covers 13 residues. CDR1 is SGHRS, CDR2 YFSETQ, per germline. The CDR3 region is CASSTDPNYGYTF. The CDR3 DNA reads as TGCGCCAGCAGCACCGACCCTAACTATGGCTACACCTTC.

V is TRBV7-3 and J is TRBJ2-1; possibly TRBD1 or TRBD2 for D (5 bases each). Trimming cost V 2 bases and J 8 bases, with 19 bases left between them. CDR3 size: 16 residues. Germline values: CDR1 SGHTA, CDR2 FQGTGA. The CDR3 nucleotides read TGTGCCAGCAGCTTAGGGGGTACCCCCTCCAGGGATGAGCAGTTCTTC. Amino acids: CASSLGGTPSRDEQFF.

The table lists this clonotype with many counts. The CDR3: CAEGAYNEQFF. CDR3 coding DNA: TGTGCAGAGGGTGCCTACAATGAGCAGTTCTTC. This chain links TRBV30 with TRBJ2-1, with a tentative D call TRBD2 (5 bases). The germline gives CDR1 GTSNPN, CDR2 SVGIG (reference sequence). This CDR3 comprises 11 residues.

The V call is TRBV9, the J call TRBJ2-3, with 7 bases matching TRBD2. Trimming took 4 bases from V and 2 from J; bases not matched to a gene: 13. The CDR3 consists of 17 residues. From germline, CDR1 is SGDLS and CDR2 YYNGEE. The CDR3 protein is CASSSTILASHTDTQYF. DNA of the CDR3: TGTGCCAGCAGCTCCACAATACTAGCGTCGCACACAGATACGCAGTATTTT.